This TCR beta chain was observed in a study of T cell changes during pregnancy in multiple sclerosis. The repertoire was sequenced with immunoSEQ multiplex PCR; TCRdb's copy has only in-frame clones and lacks some. The data hold around 70,000 clones, with approximately 91% observed a single time. CDR3 length: 15 residues. The germline V gene encodes CDR1 SQVTM and CDR2 ANQGSEA. V lost 7 bases and J lost 5; bases outside the gene matches: 8. The starting material was peripheral blood, obtained in the third trimester of pregnancy. The receptor comes from a female donor with multiple sclerosis, enrolled in a pregnancy study. The chain employs TRBV29-1 and TRBJ2-2, with 12 bases that match TRBD2. CDR3 in amino acids: CSATRLAGDTGELFF. In DNA form, the CDR3 reads TGCAGCGCAACACGACTAGCGGGGGATACCGGGGAGCTGTTTTTT.